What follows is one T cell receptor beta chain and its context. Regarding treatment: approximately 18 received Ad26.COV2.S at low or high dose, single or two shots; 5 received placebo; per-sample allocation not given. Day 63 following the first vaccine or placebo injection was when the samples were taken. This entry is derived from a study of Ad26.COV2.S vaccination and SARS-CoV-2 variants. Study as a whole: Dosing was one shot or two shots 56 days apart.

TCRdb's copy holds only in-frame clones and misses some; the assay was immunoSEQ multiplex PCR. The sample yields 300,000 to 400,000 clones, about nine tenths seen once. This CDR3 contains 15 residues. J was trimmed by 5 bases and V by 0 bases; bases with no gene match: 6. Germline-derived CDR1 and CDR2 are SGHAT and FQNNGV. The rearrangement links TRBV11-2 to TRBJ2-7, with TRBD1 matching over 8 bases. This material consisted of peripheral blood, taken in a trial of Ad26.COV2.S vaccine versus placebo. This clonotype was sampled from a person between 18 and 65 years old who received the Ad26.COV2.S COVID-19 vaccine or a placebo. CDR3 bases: TGTGCCAGCAGCTTAGACGGACAGGGATCCCACGAGCAGTACTTC. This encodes CASSLDGQGSHEQYF.